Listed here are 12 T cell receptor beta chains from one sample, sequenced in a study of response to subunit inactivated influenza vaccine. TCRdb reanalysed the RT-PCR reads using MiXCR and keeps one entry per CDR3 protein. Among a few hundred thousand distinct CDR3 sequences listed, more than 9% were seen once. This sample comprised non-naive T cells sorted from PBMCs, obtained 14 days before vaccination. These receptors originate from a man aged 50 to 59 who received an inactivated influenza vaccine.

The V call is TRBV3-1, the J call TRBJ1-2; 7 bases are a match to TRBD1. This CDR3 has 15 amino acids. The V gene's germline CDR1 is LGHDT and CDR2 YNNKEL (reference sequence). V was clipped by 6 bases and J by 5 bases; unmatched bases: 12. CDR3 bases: TGTGCCAGCAGTCTCACCCCCCAACAGGGGTATGGCTACACCTTC. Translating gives CASSLTPQQGYGYTF.

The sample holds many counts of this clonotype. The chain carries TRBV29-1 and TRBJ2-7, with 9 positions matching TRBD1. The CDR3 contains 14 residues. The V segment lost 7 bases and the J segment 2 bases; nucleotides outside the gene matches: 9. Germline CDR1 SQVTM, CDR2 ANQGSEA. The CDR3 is CSASGGTGTYEQYF. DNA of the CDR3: TGCAGCGCCTCTGGCGGGACAGGGACCTACGAGCAGTACTTC.

For the CDR3, the DNA is TGCAGTGCTAGGGGGGCTGGCAAAAACTACGAGCAGTACTTC. Protein product: CSARGAGKNYEQYF. The rearrangement links TRBV20-1 to TRBJ2-7; tentative D call: TRBD1 (6 bases). Trimming removed 3 bases from V and 3 bases from J, with 15 bases in between. The CDR3 covers 14 residues. Germline assignment: CDR1 DFQATT and CDR2 SNEGSKA (reference sequence).

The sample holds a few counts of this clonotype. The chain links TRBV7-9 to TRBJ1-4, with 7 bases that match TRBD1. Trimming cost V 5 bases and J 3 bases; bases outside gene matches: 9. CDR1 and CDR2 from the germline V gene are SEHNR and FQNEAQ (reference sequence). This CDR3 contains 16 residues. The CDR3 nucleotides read TGTGCCAGCAGCCCCCAGGGGGGAAACCCTAATGAAAAACTGTTTTTT. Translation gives CASSPQGGNPNEKLFF.

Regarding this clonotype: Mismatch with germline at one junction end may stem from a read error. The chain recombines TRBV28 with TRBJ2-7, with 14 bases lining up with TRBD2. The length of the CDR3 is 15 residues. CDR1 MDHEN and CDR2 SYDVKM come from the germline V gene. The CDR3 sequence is CASSQGLAGEGEHYF. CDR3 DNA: TGTGCCAGCAGTCAGGGACTAGCGGGAGAGGGCGAGCATTACTTC.

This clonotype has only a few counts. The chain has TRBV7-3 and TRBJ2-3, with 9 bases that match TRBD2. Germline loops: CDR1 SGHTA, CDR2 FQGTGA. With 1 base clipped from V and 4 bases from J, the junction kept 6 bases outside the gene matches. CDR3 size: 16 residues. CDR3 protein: CASSLIGTSPPDTQYF. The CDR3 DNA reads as TGTGCCAGCAGCTTAATCGGGACTAGCCCACCAGATACGCAGTATTTT. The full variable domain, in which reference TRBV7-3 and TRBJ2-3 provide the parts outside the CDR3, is GAGVSQTPSNKVTEKGKYVELRCDPISGHTALYWYRQSLGQGPEFLIYFQGTGAADDSGLPNDRFFAVRPEGSVSTLKIQRTERGDSAVYLCASSLIGTSPPDTQYFGPGTRLTVL.

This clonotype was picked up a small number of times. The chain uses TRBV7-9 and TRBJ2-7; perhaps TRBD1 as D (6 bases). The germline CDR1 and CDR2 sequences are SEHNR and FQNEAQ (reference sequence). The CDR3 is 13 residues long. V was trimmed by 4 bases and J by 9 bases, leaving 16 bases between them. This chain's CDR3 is CASSSSGTRWQYF. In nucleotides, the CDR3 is TGTGCCAGCAGCTCCTCCGGGACACGCTGGCAGTACTTC. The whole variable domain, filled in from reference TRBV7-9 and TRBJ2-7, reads DTGVSQNPRHKITKRGQNVTFRCDPISEHNRLYWYRQTLGQGPEFLTYFQNEAQLEKSRLLSDRFSAERPKGSFSTLEIQRTEQGDSAMYLCASSSSGTRWQYFGPGTRLTVT.

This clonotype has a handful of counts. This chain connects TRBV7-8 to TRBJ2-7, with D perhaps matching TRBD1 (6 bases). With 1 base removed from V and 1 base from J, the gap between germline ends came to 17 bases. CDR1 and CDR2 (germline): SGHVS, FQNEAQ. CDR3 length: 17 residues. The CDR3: CASSLVGRGTGSYEQYF. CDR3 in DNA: TGTGCCAGCAGCTTAGTTGGTAGGGGGACGGGTTCCTACGAGCAGTACTTC.

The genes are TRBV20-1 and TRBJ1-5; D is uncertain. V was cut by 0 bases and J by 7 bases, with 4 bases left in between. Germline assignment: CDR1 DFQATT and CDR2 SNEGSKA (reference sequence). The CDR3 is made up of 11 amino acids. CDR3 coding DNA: TGCAGTGCTAGAGAGGGGCAGCCCCAGCATTTT. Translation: CSAREGQPQHF.

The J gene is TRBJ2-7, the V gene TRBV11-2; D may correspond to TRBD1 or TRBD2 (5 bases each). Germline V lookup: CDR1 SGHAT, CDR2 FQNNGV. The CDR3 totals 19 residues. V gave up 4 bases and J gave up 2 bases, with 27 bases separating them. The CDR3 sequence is CASSSLVQGVGHRAYEQYF. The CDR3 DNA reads TGTGCCAGCAGCTCCTTGGTTCAGGGAGTGGGCCATCGGGCCTACGAGCAGTACTTC.

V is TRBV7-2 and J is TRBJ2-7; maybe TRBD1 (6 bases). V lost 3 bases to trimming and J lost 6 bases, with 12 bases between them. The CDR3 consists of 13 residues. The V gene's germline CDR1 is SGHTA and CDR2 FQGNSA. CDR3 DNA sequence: TGTGCCAGCAGCTTCCTCCCAGGGGCCGAGCAGTACTTC. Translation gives CASSFLPGAEQYF.

CDR3 protein: CSEGLAGTDTQYF. The CDR3 DNA is TGCAGCGAGGGACTAGCGGGCACAGATACGCAGTATTTT. The J gene is TRBJ2-3, the V gene TRBV29-1; 11 bases are a match to TRBD2. CDR1 is SQVTM and CDR2 is ANQGSEA in the germline V gene. V lost 7 bases to trimming and J lost 1 base; unmatched junction nucleotides: 1. The CDR3 contains 13 residues.